The 17 T cell receptor beta chains below come from one sample, sequenced in a study of T cells in Graves' hyperthyroidism and ophthalmopathy. Amplified TCR beta CDR3 regions came from RNA transcripts. Primed by the HTBI set, a first-round RT-PCR was run on the TCR CDR3. TCRdb reprocessed the multiplex PCR reads with MiXCR, giving one entry per CDR3 protein. The sample lists roughly 420,000 distinct CDR3 sequences, 15% to 19% occurring once. Sequencing was carried out using blood. Every receptor here comes from a woman aged 18-29 years with Graves' hyperthyroidism.

Concerning this clonotype: A much larger clone is a single base away; this may be a read error. The genes are TRBV28 and TRBJ2-3; 8 bases align to TRBD1. Germline V gives CDR1 MDHEN, CDR2 SYDVKM. The CDR3 extends over 13 amino acids. The V and J ends lost 5 bases and 9 bases, in that order; junction bases with no gene match: 7. The CDR3 DNA sequence: TGTGCCAGCAGTGAGGGGACAGGAAGAACGCAGTATTTT. The encoded protein is CASSEGTGRTQYF.

The chain carries TRBV20-1 and TRBJ2-7; the match to TRBD1 covers 10 bases. This CDR3 region has 13 residues. Germline CDR1 reads DFQATT; CDR2 reads SNEGSKA (reference sequence). The V and J ends lost 6 bases and 3 bases, in that order; junction bases with no gene match: 5. CDR3 sequence (DNA): TGCAGTGCCCGGACAGGGGGGCGCTACGAGCAGTACTTC. This translates into CSARTGGRYEQYF.

The table lists this clonotype with many counts. The rearrangement links TRBV7-9 to TRBJ2-1; the match to TRBD1 covers 10 bases. V lost 0 bases and J lost 1; bases outside the gene matches: 6. The germline gives CDR1 SEHNR, CDR2 FQNEAQ (reference sequence). The CDR3 has 18 amino acids. CDR3 nucleotide sequence: TGTGCCAGCAGCTTAGCTCGACAGGGGGCGGAATCCTACAATGAGCAGTTCTTC. Translating gives CASSLARQGAESYNEQFF.

This clonotype was seen ten or more times. CDR3 region: CAWIGTGEDLNTEAFF. The CDR3 DNA reads as TGTGCCTGGATAGGGACAGGGGAGGATCTGAACACTGAAGCTTTCTTT. The chain combines TRBV30 with TRBJ1-1, with 10 bases lining up with TRBD1. V was clipped by 4 bases and J by 0 bases; unmatched bases: 8. Per the germline V gene, CDR1 is GTSNPN and CDR2 is SVGIG (reference sequence). CDR3 size: 16 residues.

This clonotype was counted ten times or more. The chain combines TRBV18 with TRBJ2-3; D is unclear. The CDR3 consists of 13 residues. CDR1 KGHSH and CDR2 LQKENI come from the germline V gene. V dropped 1 base and J dropped 5 bases, with 7 bases sitting between them. CDR3 region: CASSPLRQDTQYF. The CDR3 region has the DNA TGTGCCAGCTCACCACTCAGGCAAGATACGCAGTATTTT.

The sample holds a few counts of this clonotype. The rearrangement uses TRBV7-9 and TRBJ2-3; 12 positions agree with TRBD2. The CDR3 has 19 residues. The germline CDR1 and CDR2 sequences are SEHNR and FQNEAQ (reference sequence). Trimming removed 2 bases from V and 5 bases from J; junction bases left unmatched: 14. CDR3: CASSLSPLASGGEIDTQYF. The CDR3 nucleotides are TGTGCCAGCAGCTTATCACCCCTGGCTAGCGGGGGGGAGATAGATACGCAGTATTTT.

This clonotype was counted a few times. The chain carries TRBV6-4 and TRBJ2-6, with D perhaps being TRBD1 or TRBD2 (5 bases each). Germline V CDR1 and CDR2: MRHNA, SNTAGT. CDR3 length: 16 residues. The V and J ends lost 5 bases and 0 bases respectively, with 11 bases between them. In nucleotides, the CDR3 is TGTGCCAGCAGTCCGGGACCCAGCTCTGGGGCCAACGTCCTGACTTTC. It translates to CASSPGPSSGANVLTF.

This clonotype was recorded many times. The chain employs TRBV3-1 and TRBJ2-3; 9 bases map to TRBD2. Germline CDR1 is LGHDT and CDR2 is YNNKEL (reference sequence). Unmatched junction bases numbered 9, after V lost 6 bases and J lost 8 bases. The CDR3 is 14 amino acids. CDR3 loop: CASSFSGSEGTQYF. Written as DNA, the CDR3 is TGTGCCAGCAGTTTTAGCGGGAGCGAGGGTACGCAGTATTTT.

The chain carries TRBV19 and TRBJ1-2; no reliable D call. CDR1 is LNHDA and CDR2 is SQIVND in the germline V gene (reference sequence). CDR3 length: 14 residues. The V and J ends lost 3 bases and 5 bases respectively, with 13 bases between them. For the CDR3, the DNA is TGTGCCAGTAGTATCTTGACCCCCGGGTATGGCTACACCTTC. Protein product: CASSILTPGYGYTF.

This clonotype was counted at least ten times. The chain carries TRBV5-5 and TRBJ2-7, with a tentative D call TRBD1 (6 bases). CDR1 SGHKS and CDR2 YYEKEE come from the germline V gene (reference sequence). The CDR3 is 15 amino acids. Trimming removed 1 base from V and 4 bases from J, with 15 bases in between. The CDR3 loop reads CASSLWGQGIYEQYF. The CDR3 DNA sequence: TGTGCCAGCAGCTTGTGGGGGCAAGGTATATACGAGCAGTACTTC.

This clonotype was seen ten or more times. The rearrangement links TRBV2 to TRBJ1-4; D ambiguous. CDR3 length: 14 residues. The germline V gene has CDR1 SNHLY and CDR2 FYNNEI. Trimming cost V 6 bases and J 6 bases, with 14 bases left between them. The CDR3 region is CASRDTRGDEKLFF. The CDR3 bases are TGTGCCAGCAGAGATACCCGCGGGGATGAAAAACTGTTTTTT. Filled out from reference TRBV2 and TRBJ1-4, the complete variable domain reads EPEVTQTPSHQVTQMGQEVILRCVPISNHLYFYWYRQILGQKVEFLVSFYNNEISEKSEIFDDQFSVERPDGSNFTLKIRSTKLEDSAMYFCASRDTRGDEKLFFGSGTQLSVL.

This clonotype was observed a handful of times. Just one base apart from a much larger clone, this may be a read error. V gene TRBV7-3 combines with J gene TRBJ1-1; no reliable D call. CDR3 length equals 13 residues. CDR1 SGHTA and CDR2 FQGTGA come from the germline V gene. Here the CDR3 reads CASSLIRSTEALF. As DNA, the CDR3 is TGTGCCAGCAGCTTAATTAGGTCCACTGAAGCTCTCTTT.

This sequence joins TRBV11-3 and TRBJ2-2; D possibly matches TRBD1 or TRBD2 (5 bases each). The germline CDR1 and CDR2 sequences are SGHNT and YENEEA. Trimming removed 1 base at V and 6 bases at J, with 12 bases between. The CDR3 spans 15 residues. Written as DNA, the CDR3 is TGTGCCAGCAGCTTAGGGGGACCGGACGCCGGGGAGCTGTTTTTT. Protein: CASSLGGPDAGELFF.

This clonotype has more than one count but fewer than ten. The chain joins TRBV27 to TRBJ2-5, with 10 bases that match TRBD2. The junction had 13 bases not matched to a gene; V was cut back by 3 bases and J by 3 bases. CDR1 and CDR2 from the germline V gene are MNHEY and SMNVEV (reference sequence). This CDR3 region has 18 residues. The CDR3, as DNA: TGTGCCAGCAGTTTCAGAGGGGGGCTAGCGGGGGCGAAAGAGACCCAGTACTTC. Translated, it gives CASSFRGGLAGAKETQYF.

Remarks on this clonotype: A much larger clone is a single base away; this may be a read error. J is TRBJ2-3 and V is TRBV20-1; maybe TRBD1 (5 bases). CDR3 length: 14 residues. Trimming removed 2 bases at V and 7 bases at J, with 16 bases between. Germline V lookup: CDR1 DFQATT, CDR2 SNEGSKA (reference sequence). The CDR3 protein is CSARKSARTNTQYF. CDR3 DNA: TGCAGTGCTAGAAAGAGCGCGAGGACAAATACGCAGTATTTT.

V gene TRBV13 combines with J gene TRBJ2-7; 7 nucleotides match TRBD2. The CDR3 spans 13 residues. Trimming took 6 bases from V and 0 from J; bases not matched to a gene: 2. The V gene's germline CDR1 is PRHDT and CDR2 FYEKMQ (reference sequence). The CDR3 loop reads CASRAGSSYEQYF. Here the CDR3 DNA reads TGTGCCAGCAGAGCGGGGAGCTCCTACGAGCAGTACTTC.

The chain is built from TRBV4-1 and TRBJ2-2, with D possibly TRBD2 on 6 matching bases. The germline gives CDR1 MGHRA, CDR2 YSYEKL. V lost 4 bases and J lost 5, with 14 bases in between. The CDR3 totals 15 residues. In DNA form, the CDR3 reads TGCGCCAGCAGCCCATCGGGGGTCAGGACCGGGGAGCTGTTTTTT. This gives the protein CASSPSGVRTGELFF.